This is a list of T cell receptor beta chains from one sample in a study of naive and memory T cell subsets. TCRdb reanalysed the UMI-ligation and nested PCR reads using MiXCR and keeps one entry per CDR3 protein. The sample contains roughly 17,000 distinct CDR3 sequences, 8% to 9.5% of which appear only once. Sequencing was done on a sample of central memory CD8+ T cells from blood. The origin of the receptors is a human donor in good health. The CDR3 runs from the conserved cysteine through the conserved F or W. Fields, in order: V gene, D gene, J gene, clone size, CDR3 DNA, CDR3 protein. The D gene is left open where the match is weak. Size is omitted from some rows. Given values are once, few, many or a class for expanded clones.

TRBV7-9	-	TRBJ2-1	-	TGTGCCAGCAGCTATGACAGGGGAGGGAGCTACAATGAGCAGTTCTTC	CASSYDRGGSYNEQFF
TRBV7-8	TRBD2	TRBJ2-1	many	TGTGCCAGCAGCTCGGGTAGCGGGGCCTTCAATGAGCAGTTCTTC	CASSSGSGAFNEQFF
TRBV12-3/TRBV12-4	TRBD1	TRBJ2-2	-	TGTGCCAGCAGTCCCCACAGGGGAGTAGACACCGGGGAGCTGTTTTTT	CASSPHRGVDTGELFF
TRBV21-1	-	TRBJ1-2	-	TGTGACAGCAGCAAAACCACCGGGCAGGAAGGGGCTAACTATGGCTACACCTTC	CDSSKTTGQEGANYGYTF
TRBV10-3	-	TRBJ2-7	-	TGTGCCATCAGTGAGTCGCAGGGGCTAGACTACGAGCAGTACTTC	CAISESQGLDYEQYF
TRBV28	-	TRBJ1-5	-	TGTGCCAGCAGCTTTACCCAGGATCAGCCCCAGCATTTT	CASSFTQDQPQHF
TRBV28	-	TRBJ1-1	-	TGTGCCAGCAGTTTATATAGGTACACTGAAGCTTTCTTT	CASSLYRYTEAFF
TRBV7-2	TRBD1	TRBJ2-3	few	TGTGCCAGCAGCTTAGGACAGGGATGGGTTACAGATACGCAGTATTTT	CASSLGQGWVTDTQYF
TRBV20-1	TRBD2	TRBJ2-1	many	TGCAGTGCTAGAGAGGCTAGCGGGGACTACAATGAGCAGTTCTTC	CSAREASGDYNEQFF
TRBV2	-	TRBJ2-1	many	TGTGCCAGCCGTCTCGGGTTGAGCATCAATGAGCAGTTCTTC	CASRLGLSINEQFF